This T cell receptor beta chain was found in a study of blood T cell repertoires in COVID-19. Study-wide background: Specimens from acute and convalescent COVID-19 originated in the United States, Italy and Spain.

Original data processing: How many nucleated cells were present was estimated from reference gene primer amplification. Generated by immunoSEQ multiplex PCR, the TCRdb table keeps only in-frame clones and is missing some. Clone size and the V and J calls come from that table; the DNA yielded D and trimming. The sample has roughly 190,000 clones; about 80% are singletons. Germline V gene data show CDR1 as MDHEN and CDR2 as SYDVKM. The CDR3 covers 14 residues. The V end was cut by 3 bases, the J end by 4 bases, with 10 bases between. The V call is TRBV28, the J call TRBJ1-5, with D possibly TRBD1 on 6 matching bases. The source material was peripheral blood. The source is a woman in her sixties or seventies with COVID-19, enrolled during active disease. The CDR3 coding sequence is TGTGCCAGCAGTTTTTCAGGGGATAATCAGCCCCAGCATTTT. Amino acids: CASSFSGDNQPQHF. The full variable domain, with the rest looked up from reference TRBV28 and TRBJ1-5, is DVKVTQSSRYLVKRTGEKVFLECVQDMDHENMFWYRQDPGLGLRLIYFSYDVKMKEKGDIPEGYSVSREKKERFSLILESASTNQTSMYLCASSFSGDNQPQHFGDGTRLSIL.